A single sample is the source of the 25 T cell receptor beta chains below, sequenced in a study of blood T cell repertoires in COVID-19. Data came from immunoSEQ multiplex PCR; TCRdb stores just in-frame clones and leaves some out. The data show hundreds of thousands of clones, 80% to 85% seen once. Specimen: peripheral blood. Receptors were obtained from a man between 35 and 55 years old with acute or convalescent COVID-19.

The chain joins TRBV5-4 to TRBJ1-6; perhaps TRBD1 as D (6 bases). This CDR3 has 15 residues. V was pared by 4 bases and J by 8 bases, with 16 bases between. Germline V CDR1 and CDR2: SGHNT, YYREEE (reference sequence). Here the CDR3 DNA reads TGTGCCAGCAGCCCCTTCGGCAACAGGGATTCACCCCTCCACTTT. It encodes CASSPFGNRDSPLHF.

The chain has TRBV5-5 and TRBJ2-3, with 9 positions matching TRBD1. Germline V gives CDR1 SGHKS, CDR2 YYEKEE (reference sequence). There are 17 residues in the CDR3. After removal of 3 bases from V and 5 bases from J, the junction contained 13 bases not matched to a gene. CDR3 sequence (DNA): TGTGCCAGCAGCTGGGGAAGAACAGGGGGCCAAGGAGATACGCAGTATTTT. It encodes CASSWGRTGGQGDTQYF.

The chain is built from TRBV6-4 and TRBJ1-2; 7 bases are a match to TRBD1. CDR1 and CDR2 from the germline V gene are MRHNA and SNTAGT. This CDR3 contains 14 residues. Trimming at V came to 0 bases and at J to 5 bases, leaving 3 bases not matched to a gene. CDR3 in amino acids: CASSDSRDRYGYTF. The CDR3 DNA reads TGTGCCAGCAGTGACTCCCGGGACAGATATGGCTACACCTTC.

This chain uses TRBV11-1 with TRBJ1-2; D remains ambiguous. The V and J ends lost 1 base and 6 bases respectively, with 9 bases between them. CDR1 is SGHAT and CDR2 is FQDESV in the germline V gene (reference sequence). This CDR3 comprises 13 residues. This CDR3 is CASSLETYNGYTF. The CDR3 DNA reads TGTGCCAGCAGCTTAGAGACATATAATGGCTACACCTTC.

The chain carries TRBV11-2 and TRBJ1-1; TRBD1 matches at 8 bases. V lost 6 bases to trimming and J lost 5 bases; unmatched junction nucleotides: 11. The CDR3 has 15 amino acids. The germline gives CDR1 SGHAT, CDR2 FQNNGV. CDR3: CASRQTGTGVTEAFF. In nucleotides, the CDR3 is TGTGCCAGCAGGCAGACCGGGACAGGAGTAACTGAAGCTTTCTTT.

V and J are TRBV30 and TRBJ1-2, with D perhaps TRBD1 (5 bases). The CDR3 loop spans 14 amino acids. Germline lookup yields CDR1 GTSNPN and CDR2 SVGIG (reference sequence). The V gene lost 3 bases and the J gene lost 8 bases, with 19 bases spanning the gap. The CDR3 DNA is TGTGCCTGGAGCGCCGGGGGGGGTAGTCGCGGCTACACCTTC. Residues: CAWSAGGGSRGYTF.

This clone came up once. The chain joins TRBV10-3 to TRBJ1-5; 12 nucleotides match TRBD1. Germline V lookup: CDR1 ENHRY, CDR2 SYGVKD. Trimming at V came to 3 bases and at J to 0 bases, leaving 9 bases not matched to a gene. The CDR3 is 19 amino acids. CDR3 in DNA: TGTGCCATCAGTGATCGCGGGACAGGGGGCACCCATAGCAATCAGCCCCAGCATTTT. It specifies CAISDRGTGGTHSNQPQHF.

V and J are TRBV5-1 and TRBJ2-2, with TRBD1 as a possible D gene (5 bases). V lost 6 bases and J 5 bases, leaving 11 bases between the germline ends. Germline lookup yields CDR1 SGHRS and CDR2 YFSETQ. The CDR3 contains 13 residues. The CDR3 DNA reads as TGCGCCAGCAAGACGGACAAAACCGGGGAGCTGTTTTTT. Translation: CASKTDKTGELFF.

The V and J genes are TRBV5-4 and TRBJ2-5; TRBD2 is a possible D gene (6 bases). Germline CDR1 SGHNT, CDR2 YYREEE (reference sequence). This CDR3 comprises 14 residues. Trimming removed 2 bases at V and 1 base at J, with 9 bases between. This CDR3 is CASSFYGSQETQYF. In nucleotides, the CDR3 is TGTGCCAGCAGCTTTTACGGGAGCCAAGAGACCCAGTACTTC. Filled out from reference TRBV5-4 and TRBJ2-5, the complete variable domain reads ETGVTQSPTHLIKTRGQQVTLRCSSQSGHNTVSWYQQALGQGPQFIFQYYREEENGRGNFPPRFSGLQFPNYSSELNVNALELDDSALYLCASSFYGSQETQYFGPGTRLLVL.

The rearrangement uses TRBV2 and TRBJ1-6; 8 bases are a match to TRBD1. Germline loops: CDR1 SNHLY, CDR2 FYNNEI. The length of the CDR3 is 14 residues. V trimming: 8 bases; J trimming: 7 bases; junction bases outside the gene matches: 7. The CDR3 DNA is TGTGCCAGCGAGGGGACAGGTCCGAATTCACCCCTCCACTTT. Amino acids: CASEGTGPNSPLHF.

The chain uses TRBV29-1 and TRBJ2-7, with 7 nucleotides matching TRBD2. The CDR3 loop spans 13 amino acids. Germline V gene lookup returns CDR1 SQVTM and CDR2 ANQGSEA. After removal of 4 bases from V and 2 bases from J, the junction contained 5 bases not matched to a gene. CDR3 amino acids: CSVGTSGAYEQYF. CDR3 sequence (DNA): TGCAGCGTTGGGACTAGTGGCGCCTACGAGCAGTACTTC.

The chain is built from TRBV28 and TRBJ1-3; possible D gene TRBD1, 5 bases. V shed 3 bases and J shed 7 bases, with 13 bases lying between them. The germline gives CDR1 MDHEN, CDR2 SYDVKM. This CDR3 contains 14 residues. The CDR3 DNA sequence: TGTGCCAGCAGTTTTGGGGGGTTTTACAACACCATATATTTT. Protein sequence: CASSFGGFYNTIYF. The full variable domain, completed using reference TRBV28 and TRBJ1-3, is DVKVTQSSRYLVKRTGEKVFLECVQDMDHENMFWYRQDPGLGLRLIYFSYDVKMKEKGDIPEGYSVSREKKERFSLILESASTNQTSMYLCASSFGGFYNTIYFGEGSWLTVV.

This chain joins TRBV29-1 and TRBJ1-2; no clear D. Trimming left V 4 bases short and J 2 bases short, with 17 bases between. CDR1 and CDR2 (germline): SQVTM, ANQGSEA. The CDR3 runs 15 residues. The CDR3 sequence is CSVATPPLPNYGYTF. As DNA, the CDR3 is TGCAGCGTTGCTACCCCGCCACTACCCAACTATGGCTACACCTTC.

The rearrangement joins TRBV10-3 to TRBJ2-5, with 15 bases lining up with TRBD2. The length of the CDR3 is 19 residues. Germline-derived CDR1 and CDR2 are ENHRY and SYGVKD. Germline trimming cut 3 bases from V and 5 bases from J; bases unmatched to any gene: 13. This chain's CDR3 is CAISDPGLAGGPYQETQYF. CDR3 DNA sequence: TGTGCCATCAGTGACCCCGGACTAGCGGGAGGGCCGTATCAGGAGACCCAGTACTTC.

The chain couples TRBV19 to TRBJ1-1, with D perhaps TRBD1 (5 bases). Trimming shortened V by 4 bases and J by 12 bases, and 15 bases separated the two germline ends. In germline, CDR1 is LNHDA, CDR2 SQIVND (reference sequence). This CDR3 has 12 residues. The CDR3: CASSTAGRGSFF. Written as DNA, the CDR3 is TGTGCCAGTAGTACTGCAGGGCGGGGATCTTTCTTT.

The chain uses TRBV5-4 and TRBJ1-1; D remains ambiguous. The CDR3 consists of 13 residues. Germline CDR1 and CDR2: SGHNT and YYREEE (reference sequence). V lost 4 bases and J lost 0, with 7 bases in between. The CDR3 is CASSTQMNTEAFF. In DNA form, the CDR3 reads TGTGCCAGCAGCACCCAGATGAACACTGAAGCTTTCTTT.

The chain recombines TRBV7-2 with TRBJ2-7; D might be TRBD2 (6 bases). Germline V lookup: CDR1 SGHTA, CDR2 FQGNSA. The CDR3 spans 16 residues. The V end lost 5 bases, the J end lost 6 bases, and 23 bases lay between the germline ends. CDR3 nucleotides: TGTGCCAGCAGCCCCCTACTAGCCCGAACTTTTAGCGAGCAGTACTTC. This encodes CASSPLLARTFSEQYF.

V and J are TRBV6-5 and TRBJ2-7, with TRBD1 matching 8 bases. The germline gives CDR1 MNHEY, CDR2 SVGAGI. This CDR3 is built from 13 residues. J was trimmed by 3 bases and V by 11 bases; bases with no gene match: 9. The CDR3 spells CAGAGTGDYEQYF. The CDR3 nucleotides are TGTGCCGGGGCGGGGACAGGCGACTACGAGCAGTACTTC.

The V call is TRBV9, the J call TRBJ1-2, with 9 bases that match TRBD1. Germline V lookup: CDR1 SGDLS, CDR2 YYNGEE. Trimming cost V 0 bases and J 3 bases; bases outside gene matches: 6. This CDR3 is built from 16 residues. CDR3 region: CASSVGAGQGHYGYTF. CDR3 DNA sequence: TGTGCCAGCAGCGTAGGAGCGGGACAGGGACACTATGGCTACACCTTC.

The chain joins TRBV5-6 to TRBJ2-1, with 13 positions matching TRBD2. The length of the CDR3 is 16 residues. Germline CDR1 reads SGHDT; CDR2 reads YYEEEE. V lost 4 bases to trimming and J lost 2 bases; unmatched junction nucleotides: 3. This CDR3 is CASSPTSGRAYNEQFF. CDR3 in DNA: TGTGCCAGCAGCCCCACTAGCGGGAGGGCCTACAATGAGCAGTTCTTC.

The rearrangement uses TRBV10-3 and TRBJ1-1; tentative D call: TRBD1 (6 bases). The germline V gene encodes CDR1 ENHRY and CDR2 SYGVKD. The CDR3 is 15 residues long. Trimming left V 0 bases short and J 3 bases short, with 11 bases between. The CDR3 nucleotides read TGTGCCATCAGTGAGTCACAGGGAGGGTACACTGAAGCTTTCTTT. This gives the protein CAISESQGGYTEAFF.

The chain combines TRBV9 with TRBJ2-1; a weak D match, TRBD2 (6 bases). The CDR3 is 15 residues long. V lost 3 bases to trimming and J lost 4 bases, with 14 bases between them. The germline V gene has CDR1 SGDLS and CDR2 YYNGEE. The CDR3 DNA reads TGTGCCAGCAGCGCTGGGGCTAGCGATTACAATGAGCAGTTCTTC. Translated: CASSAGASDYNEQFF.

This chain links TRBV28 with TRBJ1-2, with 8 nucleotides matching TRBD1. This CDR3 has 16 residues. Per the germline V gene, CDR1 is MDHEN and CDR2 is SYDVKM. The trim removed 6 bases at V and 7 bases at J, leaving 16 bases unmatched. In nucleotides, the CDR3 is TGTGCCAGCAGAACGACTCTCGGACAGGGAAAGCGTGGCTACACCTTC. Residues: CASRTTLGQGKRGYTF.

The genes are TRBV5-6 and TRBJ2-7; D is unclear. Germline V gene lookup returns CDR1 SGHDT and CDR2 YYEEEE. Trimming left V 3 bases short and J 9 bases short, with 13 bases between. This CDR3 region has 12 residues. CDR3 sequence: CASSSREERQYF. CDR3 bases: TGTGCCAGCAGCTCGAGAGAAGAACGGCAGTACTTC. Based on the CDR3 plus reference TRBV5-6 and TRBJ2-7, the full variable domain is DAGVTQSPTHLIKTRGQQVTLRCSPKSGHDTVSWYQQALGQGPQFIFQYYEEEERQRGNFPDRFSGHQFPNYSSELNVNALLLGDSALYLCASSSREERQYFGPGTRLTVT.

The rearrangement links TRBV10-3 to TRBJ1-5; TRBD1 matches at 12 bases. V lost 0 bases, J lost 7 bases, and 4 bases stayed unmatched. This CDR3 is 16 amino acids long. Germline-derived CDR1 and CDR2 are ENHRY and SYGVKD. CDR3 loop: CAISESGTGGYQPQHF. The CDR3 DNA reads as TGTGCCATCAGTGAGTCAGGGACAGGGGGCTACCAGCCCCAGCATTTT.